Listed here is a single T cell receptor beta chain. This clone was detected only once. The antigen it recognizes is unknown. One base away there is no much larger clone; base qualities are not given. The data were taken from a study of OX40 agonist ivuxolimab in advanced cancers. For the study in its entirety: Ivuxolimab was an agonistic, fully human IgG2 monoclonal antibody directed against OX40 (CD134), a costimulatory receptor. Intravenous ivuxolimab was administered to patients every 2 weeks at six dose levels: 0.01, 0.1, 0.3, 1.5, 3 and 10 mg/kg. Of the roughly 54 dose-escalation patients, hepatocellular carcinoma was present in some 19, melanoma in approximately 15, renal cell carcinoma in 9 and head and neck cancer in 9. The dose-escalation cohort was 80% to 90% male with a mean age of approximately 59 years, ranging from about 23 to 85. Prior anti-PD-1, anti-PD-L1 or anti-CTLA-4 therapy was permitted, and approximately 39% of dose-escalation patients had received checkpoint inhibitors. Partial responses occurred in three dose-escalation patients, of whom one had hepatocellular carcinoma and two had cutaneous melanoma. Peripheral TCRbeta sequencing was intended to test whether TCR sequence diversity was altered and clonal T-cell expansion was caused by ivuxolimab. The paper covers the monotherapy dose-escalation part of the phase I ivuxolimab trial, which included N = 52 patients.

Genomic DNA was isolated from the sorted cells so that the TCRbeta CDR3 region could be sequenced. TCRbeta CDR3 regions were sequenced using the immunoSEQ Assay. TCRdb stores this immuneACCESS table with in-frame sequences only. Part of the clones is absent; in the studies checked, under half of the shortfall reflects unresolved V genes, and no reason is known for the rest. The sample table contains approximately 74,000 clones; only one count was recorded for around 80% of them. In total, the top ten clones hold 5% of the sample. The CDR1 and CDR2 encoded by the germline V gene are SGHTA and FQGTGA. The CDR3 runs 15 residues from the cysteine to the phenylalanine. The retained sequence is limited to the CDR3, 45 bases, with the frame set at the first base. V loses 4 bases, J loses 5 bases, and the germline ends lie 16 bases apart. What the research found in general, with its limitations: Low levels of normalized T-cell clonal expansion were also shown by some nonresponding patients. At doses from 0.1 to 3.0 mg/kg, clonal expansion was seen in both CD4+ and CD8+ blood T cells between baseline and week 6. The antigen specificity of the clonally expanded peripheral T cells was not determined. In the 0.1-3.0 mg/kg groups, partial responders had among the lowest normalized peripheral clonal expansion, particularly in CD8+ T cells. After ivuxolimab, CD8+ T cells had more expanded clones than CD4+ T cells on average.

Patients with autoimmune disease history or receiving systemic immunosuppression were excluded from the trial. Peripheral blood for TCR sequencing was collected from all dose cohorts at baseline, on cycle 4 day 1, and on cycle 7 day 1. Samples came from an open-label, multicenter, first-in-human phase I dose-escalation trial of ivuxolimab. Adults with locally advanced or metastatic melanoma, renal cell carcinoma, hepatocellular carcinoma or head and neck squamous cell carcinoma were enrolled in the trial. Before TCR sequencing, CD4+ and CD8+ T cells were separately sorted from peripheral blood. The sample here was CD4+ or CD8+ T cells sorted from blood, taken in a trial of the OX40 agonist ivuxolimab. The receptor was isolated from an adult with an advanced solid tumor such as melanoma, head and neck, liver or kidney cancer. The rearranged segments are TRBV7-3 and TRBJ2-3, with the D gene tentatively TRBD1 or TRBD2, based on 6 matching bases in each. The CDR3 region has the sequence CASSSLGGGRDTQYF. The sequenced DNA is TGTGCCAGCAGCTCCCTTGGAGGGGGGCGAGATACGCAGTATTTT.